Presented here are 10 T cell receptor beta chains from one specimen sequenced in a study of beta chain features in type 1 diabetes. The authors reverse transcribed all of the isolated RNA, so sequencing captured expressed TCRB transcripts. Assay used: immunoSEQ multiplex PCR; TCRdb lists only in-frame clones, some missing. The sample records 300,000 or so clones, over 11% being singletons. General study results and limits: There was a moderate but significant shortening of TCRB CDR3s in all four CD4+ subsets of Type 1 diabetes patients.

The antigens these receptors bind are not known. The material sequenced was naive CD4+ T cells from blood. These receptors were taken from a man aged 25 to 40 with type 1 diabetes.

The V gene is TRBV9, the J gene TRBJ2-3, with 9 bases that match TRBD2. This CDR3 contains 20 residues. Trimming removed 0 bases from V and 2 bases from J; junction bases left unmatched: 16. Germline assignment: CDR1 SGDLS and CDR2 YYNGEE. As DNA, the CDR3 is TGTGCCAGCAGCGTAGCGGGCGGTAGCGGGAGTGGGAGAGACACAGATACGCAGTATTTT. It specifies CASSVAGGSGSGRDTDTQYF.

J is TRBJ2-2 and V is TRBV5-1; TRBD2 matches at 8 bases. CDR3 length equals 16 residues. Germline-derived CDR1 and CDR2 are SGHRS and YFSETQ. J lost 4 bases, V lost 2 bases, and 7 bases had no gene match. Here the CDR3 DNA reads TGCGCCAGCAGCTTAAGGGCGACTAGCGTCACCGGGGAGCTGTTTTTT. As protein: CASSLRATSVTGELFF.

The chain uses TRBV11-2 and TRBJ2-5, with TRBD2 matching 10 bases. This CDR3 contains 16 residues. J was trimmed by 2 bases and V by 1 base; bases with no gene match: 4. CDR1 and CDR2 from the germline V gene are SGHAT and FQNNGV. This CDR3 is CASSLGGAGGQETQYF. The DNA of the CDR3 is TGTGCCAGCAGCTTAGGGGGAGCGGGAGGGCAAGAGACCCAGTACTTC.

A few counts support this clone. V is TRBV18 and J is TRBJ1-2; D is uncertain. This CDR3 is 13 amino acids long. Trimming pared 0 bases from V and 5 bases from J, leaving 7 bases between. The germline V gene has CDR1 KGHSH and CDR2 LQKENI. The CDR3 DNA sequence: TGTGCCAGCTCACCACCGGACTGGTATGGCTACACCTTC. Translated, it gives CASSPPDWYGYTF.

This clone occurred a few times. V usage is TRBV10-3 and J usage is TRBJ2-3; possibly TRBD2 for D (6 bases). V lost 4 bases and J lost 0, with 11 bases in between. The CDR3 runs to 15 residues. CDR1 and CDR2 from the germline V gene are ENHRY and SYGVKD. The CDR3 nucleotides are TGTGCCATCAGTGGAGTGGCGGGAAGCACAGATACGCAGTATTTT. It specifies CAISGVAGSTDTQYF.

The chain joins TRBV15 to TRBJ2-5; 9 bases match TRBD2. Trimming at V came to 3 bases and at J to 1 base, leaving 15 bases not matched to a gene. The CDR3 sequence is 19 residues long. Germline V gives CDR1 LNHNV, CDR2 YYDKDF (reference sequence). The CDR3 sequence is CATSRDRATSGRPQETQYF. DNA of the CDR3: TGTGCCACCAGCAGGGATCGGGCGACTAGCGGTAGACCCCAAGAGACCCAGTACTTC. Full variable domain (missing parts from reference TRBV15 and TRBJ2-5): DAMVIQNPRYQVTQFGKPVTLSCSQTLNHNVMYWYQQKSSQAPKLLFHYYDKDFNNEADTPDNFQSRRPNTSFCFLDIRSPGLGDTAMYLCATSRDRATSGRPQETQYFGPGTRLLVL.

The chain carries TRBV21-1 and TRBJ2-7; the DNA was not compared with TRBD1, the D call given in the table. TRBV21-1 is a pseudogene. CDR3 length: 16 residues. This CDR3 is CASSKANRAIPYEQYF. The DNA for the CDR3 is TGTGCCAGCAGCAAAGCAAACAGGGCCATACCCTACGAGCAGTACTTC.

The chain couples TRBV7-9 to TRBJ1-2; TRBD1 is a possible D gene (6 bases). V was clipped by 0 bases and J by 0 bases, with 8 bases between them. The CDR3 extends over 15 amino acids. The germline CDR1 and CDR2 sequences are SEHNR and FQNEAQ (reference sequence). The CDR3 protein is CASSLAGTSNYGYTF. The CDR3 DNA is TGTGCCAGCAGCTTAGCAGGGACATCTAACTATGGCTACACCTTC.

The CDR3 DNA reads TGTGCCAGCAGCTTAAGAGCGGGAGGGGGCACAGATACGCAGTATTTT. It is translated as CASSLRAGGGTDTQYF. This chain links TRBV7-3 with TRBJ2-3; 10 bases fit TRBD2. The germline gives CDR1 SGHTA, CDR2 FQGTGA. The junction had 2 bases not matched to a gene; V was cut back by 1 base and J by 1 base. The CDR3 totals 16 residues. The full variable domain, with the rest looked up from reference TRBV7-3 and TRBJ2-3, is GAGVSQTPSNKVTEKGKYVELRCDPISGHTALYWYRQSLGQGPEFLIYFQGTGAADDSGLPNDRFFAVRPEGSVSTLKIQRTERGDSAVYLCASSLRAGGGTDTQYFGPGTRLTVL.

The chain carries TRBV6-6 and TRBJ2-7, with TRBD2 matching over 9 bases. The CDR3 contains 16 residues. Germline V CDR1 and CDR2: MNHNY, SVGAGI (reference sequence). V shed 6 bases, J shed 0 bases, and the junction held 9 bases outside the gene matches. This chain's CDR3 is CASRPSSGRSSYEQYF. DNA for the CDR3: TGTGCCAGCAGACCTTCGAGCGGGAGGAGCTCCTACGAGCAGTACTTC.